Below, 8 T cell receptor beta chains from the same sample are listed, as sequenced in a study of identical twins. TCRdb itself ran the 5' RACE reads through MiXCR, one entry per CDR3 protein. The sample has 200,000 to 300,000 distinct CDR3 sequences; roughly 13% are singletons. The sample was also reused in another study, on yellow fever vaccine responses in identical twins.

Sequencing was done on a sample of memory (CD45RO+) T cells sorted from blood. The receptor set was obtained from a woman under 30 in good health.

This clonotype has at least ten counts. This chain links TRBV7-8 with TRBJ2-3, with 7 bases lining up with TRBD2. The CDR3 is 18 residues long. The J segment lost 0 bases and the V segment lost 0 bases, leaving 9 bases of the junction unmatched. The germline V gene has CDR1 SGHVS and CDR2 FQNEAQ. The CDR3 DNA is TGTGCCAGCAGCTTAGCCCAAGCGGGGTCAACTAGCACAGATACGCAGTATTTT. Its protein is CASSLAQAGSTSTDTQYF.

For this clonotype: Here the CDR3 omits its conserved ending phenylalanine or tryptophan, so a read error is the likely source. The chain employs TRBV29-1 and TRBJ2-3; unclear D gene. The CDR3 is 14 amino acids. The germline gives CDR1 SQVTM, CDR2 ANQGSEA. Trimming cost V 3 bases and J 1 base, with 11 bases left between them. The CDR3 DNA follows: TGCAGCGTTGATAACAGCGTGGGCACAGATACGCAGTATTCT. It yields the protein CSVDNSVGTDTQYS.

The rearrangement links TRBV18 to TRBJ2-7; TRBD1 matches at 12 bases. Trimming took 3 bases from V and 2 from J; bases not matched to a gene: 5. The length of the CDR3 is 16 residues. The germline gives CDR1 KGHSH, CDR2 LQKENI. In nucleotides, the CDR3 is TGTGCCAGCTCACCGGCCGGGACAGGGGGCGCCTACGAGCAGTACTTC. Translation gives CASSPAGTGGAYEQYF.

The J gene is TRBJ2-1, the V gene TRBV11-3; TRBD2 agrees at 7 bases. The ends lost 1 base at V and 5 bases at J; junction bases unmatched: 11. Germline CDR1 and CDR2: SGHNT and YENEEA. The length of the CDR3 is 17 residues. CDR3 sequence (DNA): TGTGCCAGCAGCTTAGGGAGGCGGGAGAGAGAGGACAATGAGCAGTTCTTC. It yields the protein CASSLGRREREDNEQFF.

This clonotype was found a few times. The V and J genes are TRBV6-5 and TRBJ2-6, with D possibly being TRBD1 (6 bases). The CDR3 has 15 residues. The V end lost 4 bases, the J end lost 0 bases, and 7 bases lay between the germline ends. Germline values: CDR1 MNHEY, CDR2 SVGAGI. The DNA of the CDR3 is TGTGCCAGCAGTTGGGACAACTCTGGGGCCAACGTCCTGACTTTC. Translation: CASSWDNSGANVLTF.

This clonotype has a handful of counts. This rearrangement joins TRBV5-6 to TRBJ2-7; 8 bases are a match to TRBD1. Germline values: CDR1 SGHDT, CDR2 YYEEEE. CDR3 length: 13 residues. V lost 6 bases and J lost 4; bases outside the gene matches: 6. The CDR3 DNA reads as TGTGCCAGCAACCTGGACAGGGCGTACGAGCAGTACTTC. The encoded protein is CASNLDRAYEQYF.

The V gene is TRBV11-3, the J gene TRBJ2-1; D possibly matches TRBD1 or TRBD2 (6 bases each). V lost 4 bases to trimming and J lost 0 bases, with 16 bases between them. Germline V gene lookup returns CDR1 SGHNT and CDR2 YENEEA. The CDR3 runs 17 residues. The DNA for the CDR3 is TGTGCCAGCAGCTCACGAGGGGGGTCTTACTCCTACAATGAGCAGTTCTTC. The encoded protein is CASSSRGGSYSYNEQFF.

The CDR3 reads CASSPPSPPQHF. The CDR3 DNA reads as TGTGCCAGCAGCCCCCCTTCCCCGCCCCAGCATTTT. This sequence joins TRBV12-3 or TRBV12-4 and TRBJ1-5; no firm D call. Trimming pared 6 bases from V and 9 bases from J, leaving 12 bases between. The CDR3 consists of 12 residues.